The entry below gives a single T cell receptor (beta chain) sequence along with its context. V trimming: 5 bases; J trimming: 3 bases; junction bases outside the gene matches: 6. The CDR3 contains 13 residues. Per germline, CDR1 DFQATT and CDR2 SNEGSKA (reference sequence). The sample is drawn from a study of T-cell reconstitution after alpha-beta-depleted transplantation in children. The authors prepared the TCRbeta library with unique molecular identifiers. From the PCR reads, TCRdb called clonotypes with MiXCR, one entry per CDR3 protein. The repertoire includes 800,000 to 1,000,000 distinct CDR3 sequences, 25% to 35% of them detected once, and about 28% sits in the top ten.

This sample comprised PBMCs, mostly from graft donor cells, obtained 360 days after TCRalphabeta/CD19-depleted stem cell transplant. This rearrangement joins TRBV20-1 to TRBJ1-2, with TRBD1 matching 7 bases. This clonotype originated in a boy younger than two who had a stem cell transplant for SCID, so the T cells may come from the graft donor. Here the CDR3 reads CSAARQGYYGYTF. In DNA, the CDR3 is TGCAGTGCTGCCCGACAGGGCTACTATGGCTACACCTTC.